Below, 29 T cell receptor beta chains from the same sample are listed, as sequenced in a study of early T cells in non-severe SARS-CoV-2 infection. MiXCR, applied by TCRdb to the 5' RACE reads, yields one record per CDR3 protein. The table records around 60,000 distinct CDR3 sequences, around 20% of them present only once. The sequencing here drew on whole blood, taken at baseline. The receptors stem from an adult who was a healthcare worker with PCR-confirmed SARS-CoV-2 infection or an uninfected control (not recorded which).

This chain uses TRBV29-1 with TRBJ1-1, with a tentative D call TRBD1 (5 bases). CDR1 SQVTM and CDR2 ANQGSEA come from the germline V gene. The CDR3 sequence is 13 residues long. V lost 2 bases, J lost 1 base, and 8 bases lay in between. Written as DNA, the CDR3 is TGCAGCGTTGAAAAGGGGTGGAACACTGAAGCTTTCTTT. This translates into CSVEKGWNTEAFF.

The table lists this clonotype with a few counts. This chain uses TRBV2 with TRBJ2-2; D is unresolved. CDR3 length: 15 residues. The germline V gene has CDR1 SNHLY and CDR2 FYNNEI. With 6 bases removed from V and 1 base from J, the gap between germline ends came to 12 bases. The CDR3 DNA sequence: TGTGCCAGCAGGAGGCCCTCAGGGAACACCGGGGAGCTGTTTTTT. The encoded protein is CASRRPSGNTGELFF.

The chain combines TRBV2 with TRBJ1-2; no clear D gene. The CDR3 has 12 amino acids. Germline V gene data show CDR1 as SNHLY and CDR2 as FYNNEI. Trimming pared 7 bases from V and 7 bases from J, leaving 13 bases between. DNA of the CDR3: TGTGCCAGCAAACGAGGAGGGCTTGGCTACACCTTC. This sequence encodes CASKRGGLGYTF.

The chain joins TRBV5-4 to TRBJ2-7; weak D call: TRBD1 (5 bases). The CDR3 is 14 amino acids. CDR1 and CDR2 (germline): SGHNT, YYREEE (reference sequence). The germline V and J ends were trimmed by 2 bases and 1 base, with 10 bases remaining between them. In DNA form, the CDR3 reads TGTGCCAGCAGCTTCGGCAGGGAATCCTACGAGCAGTACTTC. Translated: CASSFGRESYEQYF.

The chain combines TRBV7-9 with TRBJ2-3; 7 nucleotides line up with TRBD2. The V and J ends lost 4 bases and 6 bases, in that order; junction bases with no gene match: 1. The CDR3 runs to 12 residues. Germline lookup yields CDR1 SEHNR and CDR2 FQNEAQ (reference sequence). The DNA for the CDR3 is TGTGCCAGCAGCTCTAGCGGCGATACGCAGTATTTT. This encodes CASSSSGDTQYF.

The chain recombines TRBV11-2 with TRBJ2-5; D may be TRBD2 (6 bases). The germline gives CDR1 SGHAT, CDR2 FQNNGV. This CDR3 spans 14 amino acids. V was cut by 6 bases and J by 4 bases, with 15 bases left in between. The CDR3 loop is CASSRDFGGETQYF. The DNA of the CDR3 is TGTGCCAGCAGTAGGGACTTTGGAGGAGAGACCCAGTACTTC.

This chain uses TRBV5-6 with TRBJ2-2; unclear D gene. This CDR3 comprises 16 residues. Trimming left V 3 bases short and J 2 bases short, with 14 bases between. The germline CDR1 and CDR2 sequences are SGHDT and YYEEEE. The CDR3 is CASSWSIRGNTGELFF. CDR3 sequence (DNA): TGTGCCAGCAGCTGGTCCATTCGTGGCAACACCGGGGAGCTGTTTTTT.

The chain uses TRBV7-2 and TRBJ2-3, with no clear D. The CDR3 has 14 residues. V was clipped by 5 bases and J by 0 bases, with 9 bases between them. CDR1 is SGHTA and CDR2 is FQGNSA in the germline V gene. CDR3 nucleotides: TGTGCCAGCAGCCCCGGAGCGAGCACAGATACGCAGTATTTT. Protein sequence: CASSPGASTDTQYF. Based on the CDR3 plus reference TRBV7-2 and TRBJ2-3, the full variable domain is GAGVSQSPSNKVTEKGKDVELRCDPISGHTALYWYRQSLGQGLEFLIYFQGNSAPDKSGLPSDRFSAERTGGSVSTLTIQRTQQEDSAVYLCASSPGASTDTQYFGPGTRLTVL.

V is TRBV18 and J is TRBJ1-1; no clear D. The CDR3 contains 14 residues. Trimming stripped 6 bases from V and 0 bases from J, with 11 bases between. The germline gives CDR1 KGHSH, CDR2 LQKENI. The CDR3 is CASSADGLNTEAFF. CDR3 in DNA: TGTGCCAGCTCTGCGGACGGGTTGAACACTGAAGCTTTCTTT.

This chain connects TRBV12-3 or TRBV12-4 to TRBJ1-1; D unclear. The ends were cut back, 1 base at V and 8 bases at J, with 5 bases in the middle. The CDR3 is 11 residues long. The CDR3 nucleotides read TGTGCCAGCAGTTTAGGGGCAGAAGCTTTCTTT. The encoded protein is CASSLGAEAFF.

This clonotype was seen a few times. This chain uses TRBV11-3 with TRBJ2-7; D gene uncertain. Germline CDR1 is SGHNT and CDR2 is YENEEA. Between the trimmed V and J ends, which lost 5 bases and 1 base, there was a span of 9 bases. The CDR3 extends over 13 amino acids. The CDR3 here is CASSATGSYEQYF. The CDR3 region has the DNA TGTGCCAGCAGCGCCACGGGTTCCTACGAGCAGTACTTC.

This clonotype was recorded a few times. The rearrangement links TRBV27 to TRBJ1-1; D not certain. The V end was cut by 6 bases, the J end by 0 bases, with 8 bases between. In germline, CDR1 is MNHEY, CDR2 SMNVEV (reference sequence). CDR3 length equals 13 residues. In DNA, the CDR3 is TGTGCCAGCAGATCGACACTGAACACTGAAGCTTTCTTT. Its protein is CASRSTLNTEAFF.

This clonotype has just a few counts. This chain connects TRBV9 to TRBJ2-3; D remains unclear. Germline-derived CDR1 and CDR2 are SGDLS and YYNGEE. CDR3 size: 12 residues. The ends were cut back, 0 bases at V and 7 bases at J, with 6 bases in the middle. The CDR3 DNA follows: TGTGCCAGCAGCGTAGACAAGAATACGCAGTATTTT. Protein: CASSVDKNTQYF.

J is TRBJ1-1 and V is TRBV12-3 or TRBV12-4, with no clear D. There are 14 residues in the CDR3. V was clipped by 7 bases and J by 1 base, with 13 bases between them. The CDR3 loop reads CASTSGLTNTEAFF. Written as DNA, the CDR3 is TGTGCCAGCACCTCGGGCTTAACGAACACTGAAGCTTTCTTT.

This chain uses TRBV27 with TRBJ1-6; no firm D call. The CDR3 length is 14 residues. In germline, CDR1 is MNHEY, CDR2 SMNVEV (reference sequence). Trimming removed 4 bases from V and 10 bases from J, with 14 bases in between. In nucleotides, the CDR3 is TGTGCCAGCAGTTCCGGGCTAGCCGGATCACCCCTCCACTTT. This sequence encodes CASSSGLAGSPLHF.

This clonotype appeared a few times. The chain recombines TRBV20-1 with TRBJ1-6; maybe TRBD1 (5 bases). This CDR3 is 16 amino acids long. V was trimmed by 6 bases and J by 4 bases, leaving 19 bases between them. The germline V gene encodes CDR1 DFQATT and CDR2 SNEGSKA (reference sequence). The CDR3 DNA follows: TGCAGTGCGCCGGGCGGGGGGTCGTCGTATAATTCACCCCTCCACTTT. Translating it yields CSAPGGGSSYNSPLHF.

This chain joins TRBV25-1 and TRBJ2-1; D possibly matches TRBD1 or TRBD2 (6 bases each). The germline CDR1 and CDR2 sequences are MGHDK and SYGVNS. Trimming stripped 1 base from V and 2 bases from J, with 12 bases between. The CDR3 is 16 residues long. DNA of the CDR3: TGTGCCAGCAGTGAATTATCCGGGGGCCCCTACAATGAGCAGTTCTTC. It encodes CASSELSGGPYNEQFF.

This clonotype occurred a few times. This chain links TRBV5-1 with TRBJ2-1; D is perhaps TRBD1 (7 bases). Germline CDR1 and CDR2: SGHRS and YFSETQ. The CDR3 consists of 15 residues. Between the trimmed V and J ends, which lost 0 bases and 12 bases, there was a span of 19 bases. The CDR3 DNA sequence: TGCGCCAGCAGCTTGGAGGAGGGGGCTTTCTACGGGCAGTTCTTC. Translating gives CASSLEEGAFYGQFF.

This clonotype was observed a handful of times. The genes are TRBV3-1 and TRBJ1-3, with 7 positions matching TRBD1. Germline-derived CDR1 and CDR2 are LGHDT and YNNKEL (reference sequence). The CDR3 runs to 14 residues. Unmatched junction bases numbered 2, after V lost 2 bases and J lost 4 bases. The CDR3, as DNA: TGTGCCAGCAGCCAAAGGACAGGCGGAAACACCATATATTTT. Its protein product is CASSQRTGGNTIYF.

This chain connects TRBV6-6 to TRBJ1-5; maybe TRBD1 (6 bases). V lost 5 bases and J 1 base, leaving 9 bases between the germline ends. CDR1 and CDR2 (germline): MNHNY, SVGAGI (reference sequence). CDR3 size: 14 residues. In DNA form, the CDR3 reads TGTGCCAGCAGTCAACAGGGAAGCAATCAGCCCCAGCATTTT. Translating it yields CASSQQGSNQPQHF.

DNA for the CDR3: TGTGCCAGCAGCCAAGGGGCTGCTACGGAGCAGTACTTC. Protein product: CASSQGAATEQYF. The chain is built from TRBV3-1 and TRBJ2-7; no definite D call. CDR3 length: 13 residues. Trimming removed 1 base from V and 7 bases from J, with 11 bases in between. CDR1 is LGHDT and CDR2 is YNNKEL in the germline V gene (reference sequence).

This clonotype was detected a few times. This chain connects TRBV27 to TRBJ2-7; perhaps D is TRBD1 or TRBD2 (6 bases each). Looked up from germline, CDR1 is MNHEY and CDR2 is SMNVEV (reference sequence). The CDR3 length is 14 residues. V gave up 6 bases and J gave up 2 bases, with 14 bases separating them. CDR3: CASRLNGGPYEQYF. The CDR3 DNA sequence: TGTGCCAGCAGGCTTAACGGGGGCCCCTACGAGCAGTACTTC.

This chain connects TRBV3-1 to TRBJ1-4; 7 bases align to TRBD1. Germline assignment: CDR1 LGHDT and CDR2 YNNKEL (reference sequence). CDR3 length: 14 amino acids. V was clipped by 5 bases and J by 9 bases; unmatched bases: 9. The CDR3 region is CASSKSTGVKKLFF. As DNA, the CDR3 is TGTGCCAGCAGCAAATCAACAGGGGTCAAAAAACTGTTTTTT.

This clonotype was recorded many times. The chain recombines TRBV10-3 with TRBJ1-1; D not certain. Germline-derived CDR1 and CDR2 are ENHRY and SYGVKD. The CDR3 sequence is 13 residues long. Trimming stripped 6 bases from V and 1 base from J, with 9 bases between. The CDR3 here is CAISPSPNTEAFF. The CDR3 DNA is TGTGCCATCAGCCCGTCCCCGAACACTGAAGCTTTCTTT.

This sequence joins TRBV12-3 or TRBV12-4 and TRBJ2-2; D gene ambiguous. The CDR3 extends over 14 amino acids. Trimming removed 3 bases at V and 6 bases at J, with 11 bases between. The CDR3 DNA follows: TGTGCCAGCAGTTTTGGCCAGGCAGCCGGGGAGCTGTTTTTT. It specifies CASSFGQAAGELFF.

This clonotype was observed a few times. The V call is TRBV5-1, the J call TRBJ1-2; D unresolved. Trimming cost V 0 bases and J 4 bases, with 10 bases left between them. Germline V gene lookup returns CDR1 SGHRS and CDR2 YFSETQ. CDR3 length: 14 amino acids. CDR3 residues: CASSLAGTPYGYTF. The CDR3 DNA follows: TGCGCCAGCAGCTTGGCCGGCACCCCCTATGGCTACACCTTC.

The genes are TRBV7-7 and TRBJ1-5, with a weak D call TRBD1 (5 bases). CDR3 size: 13 residues. Germline CDR1 and CDR2: SSHAT and FNYEAQ (reference sequence). V lost 1 base to trimming and J lost 6 bases, with 7 bases between them. The CDR3: CASSLGQGQPQHF. The CDR3 DNA reads TGTGCCAGCAGCTTAGGGCAGGGTCAGCCCCAGCATTTT.

In this sample, this clonotype turned up a few times. The chain uses TRBV3-1 and TRBJ2-3; D possibly uses TRBD1 or TRBD2 (5 bases each). The germline V and J ends were trimmed by 10 bases and 10 bases, with 18 bases remaining between them. Germline V lookup: CDR1 LGHDT, CDR2 YNNKEL (reference sequence). CDR3 length: 12 residues. The CDR3 region has the DNA TGTGCCACCTGGGACGGCGGATCCCCGCAGTATTTT. The encoded protein is CATWDGGSPQYF.

The chain has TRBV7-3 and TRBJ2-3; D might be TRBD2 (6 bases). CDR1 SGHTA and CDR2 FQGTGA come from the germline V gene. The CDR3 extends over 15 amino acids. Trimming stripped 5 bases from V and 0 bases from J, with 12 bases between. In DNA, the CDR3 is TGTGCCAGCAGCCCAAACGGGGGAAGCACAGATACGCAGTATTTT. As protein: CASSPNGGSTDTQYF.